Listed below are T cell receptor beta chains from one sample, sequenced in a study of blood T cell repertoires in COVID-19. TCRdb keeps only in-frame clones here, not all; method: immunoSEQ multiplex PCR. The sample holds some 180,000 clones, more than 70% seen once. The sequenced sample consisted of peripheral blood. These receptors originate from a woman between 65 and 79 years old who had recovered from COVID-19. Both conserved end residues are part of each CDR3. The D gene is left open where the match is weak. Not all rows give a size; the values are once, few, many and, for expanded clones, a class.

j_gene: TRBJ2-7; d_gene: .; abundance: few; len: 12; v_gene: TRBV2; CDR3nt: TGTGCCAGCACCGGGGACTCCTACGAGCAGTACTTC; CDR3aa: CASTGDSYEQYF
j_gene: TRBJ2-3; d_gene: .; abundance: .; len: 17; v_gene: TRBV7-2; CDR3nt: TGTGCCAGCAGCTTAGGGGGGCTAGCAGGCGGTTTGGATACGCAGTATTTT; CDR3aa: CASSLGGLAGGLDTQYF
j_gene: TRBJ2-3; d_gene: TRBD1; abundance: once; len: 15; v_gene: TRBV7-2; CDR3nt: TGTGCCAGCAGCCTACAGGGGCAAAGCACAGATACGCAGTATTTT; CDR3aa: CASSLQGQSTDTQYF
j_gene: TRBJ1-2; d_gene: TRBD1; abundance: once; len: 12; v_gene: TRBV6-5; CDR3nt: TGTGCCAGCACCCGCAACAGGGGTGGCTACACCTTC; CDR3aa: CASTRNRGGYTF
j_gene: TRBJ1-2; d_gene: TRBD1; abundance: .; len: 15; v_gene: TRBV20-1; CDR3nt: TGCAGTGCTAGTGTGAAGCCGGGAGGGGGCTCCGGCTACACCTTC; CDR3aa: CSASVKPGGGSGYTF
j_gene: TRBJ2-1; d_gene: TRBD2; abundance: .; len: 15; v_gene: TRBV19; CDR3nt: TGTGCCAGTACCCGACTAGCGGGAATTGTCAATGAGCAGTTCTTC; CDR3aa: CASTRLAGIVNEQFF
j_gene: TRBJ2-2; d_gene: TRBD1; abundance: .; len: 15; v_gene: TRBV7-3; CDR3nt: TGTGCCAGCAGCTCGGACAGGGCCTCCACCGGGGAGCTGTTTTTT; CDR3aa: CASSSDRASTGELFF
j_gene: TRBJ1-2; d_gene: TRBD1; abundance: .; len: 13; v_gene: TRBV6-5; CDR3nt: TGTGCCAGCGGGACAGCAGCTAACTATGGCTACACCTTC; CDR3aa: CASGTAANYGYTF
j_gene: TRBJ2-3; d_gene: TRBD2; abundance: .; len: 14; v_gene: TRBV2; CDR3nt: TGTGCCAGCAGACCTAGCGGGGGTGTCGATACGCAGTATTTT; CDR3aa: CASRPSGGVDTQYF
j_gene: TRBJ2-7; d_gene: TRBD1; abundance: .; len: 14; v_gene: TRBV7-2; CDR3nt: TGTGCCAGCAGACCAGGGGGCCCATCCTACGAGCAGTACTTC; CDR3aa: CASRPGGPSYEQYF
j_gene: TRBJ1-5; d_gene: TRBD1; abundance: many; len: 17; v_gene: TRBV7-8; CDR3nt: TGTGCCAGCCTTCCCAGTCGCAGGACAGGGTTGAATCAGCCCCAGCATTTT; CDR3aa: CASLPSRRTGLNQPQHF
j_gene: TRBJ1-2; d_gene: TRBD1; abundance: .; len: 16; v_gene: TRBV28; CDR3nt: TGTGCCAGCAGCCTGGCGGGCAGGGGGCGCCACTATGGCTACACCTTC; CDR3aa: CASSLAGRGRHYGYTF
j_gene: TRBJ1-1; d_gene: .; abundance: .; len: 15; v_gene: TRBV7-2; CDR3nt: TGTGCCAGCACCCCCGTAGGAGGGAGGGGCACTGAAGCTTTCTTT; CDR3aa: CASTPVGGRGTEAFF
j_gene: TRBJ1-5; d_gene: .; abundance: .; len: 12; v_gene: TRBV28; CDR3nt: TGTGCCAGCCGGAGGAGCAATCAGCCCCAGCATTTT; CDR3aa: CASRRSNQPQHF
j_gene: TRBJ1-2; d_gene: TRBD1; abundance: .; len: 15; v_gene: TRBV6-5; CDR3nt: TGTGCCAGCAAAGCAGGGGGCCCGGTGGCCTATGGCTACACCTTC; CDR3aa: CASKAGGPVAYGYTF
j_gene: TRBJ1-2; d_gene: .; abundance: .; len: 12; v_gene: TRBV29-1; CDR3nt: TGCAGCGTTGGTACGGGAACCTATGGCTACACCTTC; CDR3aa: CSVGTGTYGYTF
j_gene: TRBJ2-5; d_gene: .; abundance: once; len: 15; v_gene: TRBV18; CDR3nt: TGTGCCAGCTCACCATCCGACAGACACCAAGAGACCCAGTACTTC; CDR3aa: CASSPSDRHQETQYF
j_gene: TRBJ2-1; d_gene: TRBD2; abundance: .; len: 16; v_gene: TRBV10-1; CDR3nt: TGCGCCAGCAGTGACCAGCTAGCGGGGGCCTACAATGAGCAGTTCTTC; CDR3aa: CASSDQLAGAYNEQFF
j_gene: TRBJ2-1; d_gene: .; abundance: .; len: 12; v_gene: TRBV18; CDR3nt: TGTGCCAGCGCCCCGGGGGTCGGTGAGCAGTTCTTC; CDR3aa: CASAPGVGEQFF
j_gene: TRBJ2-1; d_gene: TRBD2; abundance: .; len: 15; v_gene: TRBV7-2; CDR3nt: TGTGCCAGCAGCTTAGGGAGCGGGAGGGGCAATGAGCAGTTCTTC; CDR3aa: CASSLGSGRGNEQFF
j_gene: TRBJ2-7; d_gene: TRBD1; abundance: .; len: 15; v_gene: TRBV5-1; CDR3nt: TGCGCCAGCAGCTGGGGGGACAGGGGTTCGTACGAGCAGTACTTC; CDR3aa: CASSWGDRGSYEQYF
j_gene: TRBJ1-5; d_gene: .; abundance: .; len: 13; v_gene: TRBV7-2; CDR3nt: TGTGCCAGCAGCTTAGGCCGGGATCAGCCCCAGCATTTT; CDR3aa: CASSLGRDQPQHF
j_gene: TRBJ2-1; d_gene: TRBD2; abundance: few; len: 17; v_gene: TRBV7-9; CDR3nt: TGTGCCAGCAGCTCCCCCCTTGCGGGAGTCCGGGTCAATGAGCAGTTCTTC; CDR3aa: CASSSPLAGVRVNEQFF
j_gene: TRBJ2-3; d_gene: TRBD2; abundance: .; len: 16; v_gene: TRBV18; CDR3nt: TGTGCCAGCTCACCGGGACTAGCGGGCTCCACAGATACGCAGTATTTT; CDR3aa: CASSPGLAGSTDTQYF
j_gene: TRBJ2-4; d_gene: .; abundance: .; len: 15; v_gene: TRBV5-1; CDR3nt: TGCGCCAGCAGCTTCTCCGGGACAGCGGGAAACATTCAGTACTTC; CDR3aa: CASSFSGTAGNIQYF
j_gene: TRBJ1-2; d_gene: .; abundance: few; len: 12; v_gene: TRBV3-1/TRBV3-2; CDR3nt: TGTGCCAGCAGCCACACCCCAGGCGGCTACACCTTC; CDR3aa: CASSHTPGGYTF
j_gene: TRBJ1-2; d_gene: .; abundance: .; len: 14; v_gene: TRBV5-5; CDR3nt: TGTGCCAGCAGCCCGGGACAAAGGCCCTATGGCTACACCTTC; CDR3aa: CASSPGQRPYGYTF
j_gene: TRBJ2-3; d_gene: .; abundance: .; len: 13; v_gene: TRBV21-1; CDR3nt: TGTGCCAGCAGCCCCAAGGGCGGGGATACGCAGTATTTT; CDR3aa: CASSPKGGDTQYF
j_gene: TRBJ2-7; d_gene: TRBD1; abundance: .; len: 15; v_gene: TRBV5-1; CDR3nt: TGCGCCAGCAGCCTCACCGGGACAGGGGGCTACGAGCAGTACTTC; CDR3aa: CASSLTGTGGYEQYF
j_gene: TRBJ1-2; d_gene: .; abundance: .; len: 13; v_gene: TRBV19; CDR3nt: TGTGCCAGTACCCAACAGGCTTTTTATGGCTACACCTTC; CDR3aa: CASTQQAFYGYTF
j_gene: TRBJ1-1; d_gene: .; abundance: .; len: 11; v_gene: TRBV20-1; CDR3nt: TGCAGTGCGCCGCGGACATTCGAAGCTTTCTTT; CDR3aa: CSAPRTFEAFF
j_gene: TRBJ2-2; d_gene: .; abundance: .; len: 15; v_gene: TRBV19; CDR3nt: TGTGCCAGTAGCACAAATACCGTTGGCACCGGGGAGCTGTTTTTT; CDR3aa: CASSTNTVGTGELFF
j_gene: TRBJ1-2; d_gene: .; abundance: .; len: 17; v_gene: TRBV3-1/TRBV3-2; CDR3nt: TGTGCCAGCAGCCAAGCCCTGGGGGGGGCGCGGGATGGCGGCTACACCTTC; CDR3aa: CASSQALGGARDGGYTF
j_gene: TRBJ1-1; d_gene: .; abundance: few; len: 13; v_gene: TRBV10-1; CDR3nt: TGCGCCAGCACGAGGGCTGCGAACACTGAAGCTTTCTTT; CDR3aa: CASTRAANTEAFF
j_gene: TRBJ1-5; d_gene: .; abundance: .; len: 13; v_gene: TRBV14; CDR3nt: TGTGCCAGCAGCGCACAGTGGGATCAGCCCCAGCATTTT; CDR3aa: CASSAQWDQPQHF
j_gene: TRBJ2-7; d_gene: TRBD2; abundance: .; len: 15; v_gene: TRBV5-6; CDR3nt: TGTGCCAGCAGCAGACTAGCGGGAGGGCTAACCGAGCAGTACTTC; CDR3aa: CASSRLAGGLTEQYF
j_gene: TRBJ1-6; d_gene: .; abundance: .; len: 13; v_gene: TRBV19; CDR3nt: TGTGCCAGTAGTAGGGCGAGTGATTCACCCCTCCACTTT; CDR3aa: CASSRASDSPLHF
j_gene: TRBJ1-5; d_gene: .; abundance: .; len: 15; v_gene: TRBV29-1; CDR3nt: TGCAGCGTTGCCCCAAGTGGGGGGACCAATCAGCCCCAGCATTTT; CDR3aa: CSVAPSGGTNQPQHF
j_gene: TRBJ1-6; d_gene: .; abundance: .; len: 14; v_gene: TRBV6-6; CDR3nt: TGTGCCAGCAGTCCCCCGGGGGGAGGCTCACCCCTCCACTTT; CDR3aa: CASSPPGGGSPLHF
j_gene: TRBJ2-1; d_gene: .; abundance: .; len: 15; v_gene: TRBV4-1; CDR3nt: TGCGCCAGCAGCCAAGGTGCGAGCTCCTACAATGAGCAGTTCTTC; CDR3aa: CASSQGASSYNEQFF
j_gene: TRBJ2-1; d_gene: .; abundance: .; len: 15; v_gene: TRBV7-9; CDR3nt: TGTGCCAGTTCTGGAACGGGGGGCCTCTACAATGAGCAGTTCTTC; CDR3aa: CASSGTGGLYNEQFF
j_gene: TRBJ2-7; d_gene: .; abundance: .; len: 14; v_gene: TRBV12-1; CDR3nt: TGTGCCAGCAGCCTCGACGAGGGAGACGGCGAGCAGTACTTC; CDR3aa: CASSLDEGDGEQYF
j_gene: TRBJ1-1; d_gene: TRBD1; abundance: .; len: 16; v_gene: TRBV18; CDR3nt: TGTGCCAGCTCACCGAGTCGGACAGGCCAGGGCACTGAAGCTTTCTTT; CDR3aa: CASSPSRTGQGTEAFF
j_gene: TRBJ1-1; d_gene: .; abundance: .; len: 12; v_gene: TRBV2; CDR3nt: TGTGCCAGCAGTGGAGGAGGCACTGAAGCTTTCTTT; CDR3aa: CASSGGGTEAFF
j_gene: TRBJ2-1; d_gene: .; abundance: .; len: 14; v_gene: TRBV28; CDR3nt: TGTGCCAGCAGCTCGGCGGACGGAGGGGATGAGCAGTTCTTC; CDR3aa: CASSSADGGDEQFF
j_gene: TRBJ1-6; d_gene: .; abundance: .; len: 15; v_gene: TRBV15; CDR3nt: TGTGCCACCAGCAGAGATAGCTCCTATAATTCACCCCTCCACTTT; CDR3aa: CATSRDSSYNSPLHF
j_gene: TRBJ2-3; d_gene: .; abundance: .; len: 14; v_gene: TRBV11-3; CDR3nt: TGTGCCAGCAGCCAGGGGCGGCACACAGATACGCAGTATTTT; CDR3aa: CASSQGRHTDTQYF